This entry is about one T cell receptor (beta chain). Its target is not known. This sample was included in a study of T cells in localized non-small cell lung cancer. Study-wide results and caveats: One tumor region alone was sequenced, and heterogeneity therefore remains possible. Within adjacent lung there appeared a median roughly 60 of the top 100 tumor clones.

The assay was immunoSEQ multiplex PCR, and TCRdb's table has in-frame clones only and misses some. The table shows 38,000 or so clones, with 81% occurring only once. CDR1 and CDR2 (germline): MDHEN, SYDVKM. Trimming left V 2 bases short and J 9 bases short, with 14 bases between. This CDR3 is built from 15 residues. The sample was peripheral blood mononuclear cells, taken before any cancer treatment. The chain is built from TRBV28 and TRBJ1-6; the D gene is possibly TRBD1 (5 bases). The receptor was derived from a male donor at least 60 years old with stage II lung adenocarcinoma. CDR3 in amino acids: CASSLPGGRTSPLHF. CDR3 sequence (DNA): TGTGCCAGCAGTTTACCGGGGGGTAGGACTTCACCCCTCCACTTT.